These 20 T cell receptor beta chains were all obtained from the same sample, sequenced in a study of cytomegalovirus exposure and HLA in healthy donors. The PCR contained 60 Vbeta and 13 Jbeta primers. Here immunoSEQ multiplex PCR was the method, and the copy in TCRdb shows in-frame clones only, minus some. The data contain some 57,000 clones, 45% to 70% of them singletons. The sequenced sample was PBMCs. All receptors derive from a human donor in good health.

V gene TRBV5-1 combines with J gene TRBJ2-1; 11 nucleotides align to TRBD2. Germline lookup yields CDR1 SGHRS and CDR2 YFSETQ. There are 15 residues in the CDR3. V shed 0 bases and J 4 bases; nucleotides not matched to a gene: 0. CDR3 loop: CASSLVAGGYNEQFF. The DNA of the CDR3 is TGCGCCAGCAGCTTGGTAGCGGGGGGGTACAATGAGCAGTTCTTC.

The sample holds one count of this clone. The chain is built from TRBV5-4 and TRBJ1-2; TRBD1 is a possible D gene (6 bases). This CDR3 has 14 amino acids. The germline V gene encodes CDR1 SGHNT and CDR2 YYREEE (reference sequence). V lost 0 bases and J 4 bases, leaving 10 bases between the germline ends. The CDR3, as DNA: TGTGCCAGCAGCTTGGGACAGGCTCCCTATGGCTACACCTTC. This translates into CASSLGQAPYGYTF.

The chain joins TRBV18 to TRBJ1-1; D unresolved. Germline V gene lookup returns CDR1 KGHSH and CDR2 LQKENI. Trimming took off 4 bases at V and 1 base at J, with 13 bases between the two ends. There are 15 residues in the CDR3. In nucleotides, the CDR3 is TGTGCCAGCTCACGCGCCGCCCGTTCGAACACTGAAGCTTTCTTT. Its translation: CASSRAARSNTEAFF.

This clone turned up a few times. The gene calls are TRBV7-2 and TRBJ2-7; D remains unclear. Germline values: CDR1 SGHTA, CDR2 FQGNSA. Trimming cost V 8 bases and J 6 bases, with 14 bases left between them. The CDR3 loop spans 12 amino acids. The CDR3 sequence: CASSLGLVEQYF. The DNA of the CDR3 is TGTGCCAGCTCTCTAGGATTAGTCGAGCAGTACTTC.

This clone was found a few times. V usage is TRBV9 and J usage is TRBJ1-1, with 12 nucleotides matching TRBD1. V shed 0 bases and J 5 bases; nucleotides not matched to a gene: 5. From germline, CDR1 is SGDLS and CDR2 YYNGEE. The CDR3 is made up of 16 amino acids. The CDR3 loop reads CASSVGGTGGKTEAFF. Written as DNA, the CDR3 is TGTGCCAGCAGCGTAGGAGGGACAGGGGGCAAAACTGAAGCTTTCTTT.

The genes are TRBV6-4 and TRBJ2-3, with TRBD2 matching 10 bases. This CDR3 region has 17 residues. Germline values: CDR1 MRHNA, CDR2 SNTAGT. After removal of 2 bases from V and 4 bases from J, the junction contained 9 bases not matched to a gene. Here the CDR3 reads CASSDEGPSGGSDTQYF. The CDR3 bases are TGTGCCAGCAGTGACGAGGGCCCTAGCGGGGGTTCAGATACGCAGTATTTT.

The chain joins TRBV7-3 to TRBJ2-1; D is possibly TRBD1 (6 bases). The CDR3 runs 16 residues. V gave up 5 bases and J gave up 0 bases, with 14 bases separating them. Germline CDR1 is SGHTA and CDR2 is FQGTGA. In DNA, the CDR3 is TGTGCCAGCAGCATACAACCGACAGGCTCCTACAATGAGCAGTTCTTC. Protein: CASSIQPTGSYNEQFF.

V usage is TRBV5-1 and J usage is TRBJ2-7; 12 positions match TRBD2. The CDR3 extends over 14 amino acids. The germline CDR1 and CDR2 sequences are SGHRS and YFSETQ. V gave up 4 bases and J gave up 6 bases; unmatched junction bases: 5. In nucleotides, the CDR3 is TGCGCCAGCAGCCGCGGACTAGCGGGGAGCGAGCAGTACTTC. Protein product: CASSRGLAGSEQYF.

The gene calls are TRBV19 and TRBJ2-7; 14 bases line up with TRBD2. The CDR3 covers 17 residues. Germline CDR1 is LNHDA and CDR2 is SQIVND (reference sequence). The V gene end was trimmed by 3 bases and the J gene end by 0 bases; junction bases not matched to a gene: 4. The CDR3 loop is CASSMGLAGVNSYEQYF. CDR3 sequence (DNA): TGTGCCAGTAGTATGGGACTAGCGGGGGTTAACTCCTACGAGCAGTACTTC.

This chain joins TRBV4-1 and TRBJ1-2; a possible D gene is TRBD1 (5 bases). This CDR3 is 15 amino acids long. The germline V gene has CDR1 MGHRA and CDR2 YSYEKL. V lost 0 bases and J 5 bases, leaving 13 bases between the germline ends. The DNA of the CDR3 is TGCGCCAGCAGCCAAGAAGAGGGGAGGAATTATGGCTACACCTTC. Protein: CASSQEEGRNYGYTF.

The chain carries TRBV30 and TRBJ1-1, with 9 bases fitting TRBD1. V dropped 5 bases and J dropped 6; count of bases not matched to a gene: 10. Germline values: CDR1 GTSNPN, CDR2 SVGIG (reference sequence). The CDR3 contains 14 residues. CDR3 sequence: CAWSGTGMGAEAFF. The CDR3 DNA is TGTGCCTGGTCCGGGACAGGGATGGGCGCTGAAGCTTTCTTT.

The chain is built from TRBV14 and TRBJ1-1; perhaps TRBD1 as D (6 bases). Germline-derived CDR1 and CDR2 are SGHDN and FVKESK. The CDR3 has 16 residues. Deletions cut 0 bases from V and 0 bases from J, with 11 bases between. For the CDR3, the DNA is TGTGCCAGCAGCCAAGAGGGCAGGGGATTGAACACTGAAGCTTTCTTT. Its translation is CASSQEGRGLNTEAFF. The whole variable domain, filled in from reference TRBV14 and TRBJ1-1, reads EAGVTQFPSHSVIEKGQTVTLRCDPISGHDNLYWYRRVMGKEIKFLLHFVKESKQDESGMPNNRFLAERTGGTYSTLKVQPAELEDSGVYFCASSQEGRGLNTEAFFGQGTRLTVV.

The chain employs TRBV5-1 and TRBJ2-5; 8 bases are a match to TRBD1. Germline V gene data show CDR1 as SGHRS and CDR2 as YFSETQ. Trimming took 2 bases from V and 5 from J; bases not matched to a gene: 2. This CDR3 comprises 13 residues. In DNA form, the CDR3 reads TGCGCCAGCAGCTTTGGGACAGGCGAGACCCAGTACTTC. Protein product: CASSFGTGETQYF.

The chain combines TRBV13 with TRBJ1-4, with 10 positions matching TRBD1. V lost 0 bases, J lost 2 bases, and 0 bases stayed unmatched. The CDR3 loop spans 16 amino acids. Germline values: CDR1 PRHDT, CDR2 FYEKMQ (reference sequence). The CDR3 protein is CASSLGTGGTNEKLFF. The CDR3 coding sequence is TGTGCCAGCAGCTTAGGGACAGGGGGCACTAATGAAAAACTGTTTTTT.

This rearrangement joins TRBV5-6 to TRBJ2-1, with D maybe TRBD2 (5 bases). The ends were cut back, 0 bases at V and 0 bases at J, with 10 bases in the middle. CDR1 is SGHDT and CDR2 is YYEEEE in the germline V gene. The CDR3 is 16 amino acids. The CDR3, as DNA: TGTGCCAGCAGCTTGGATCTAGCCTCCTCCTACAATGAGCAGTTCTTC. Translating gives CASSLDLASSYNEQFF. The whole variable domain, remainder taken from reference TRBV5-6 and TRBJ2-1, is DAGVTQSPTHLIKTRGQQVTLRCSPKSGHDTVSWYQQALGQGPQFIFQYYEEEERQRGNFPDRFSGHQFPNYSSELNVNALLLGDSALYLCASSLDLASSYNEQFFGPGTRLTVL.

The chain employs TRBV4-2 and TRBJ2-2, with TRBD2 matching 9 bases. The CDR3 is 18 residues long. The germline CDR1 and CDR2 sequences are LGHNA and YNFKEQ. The trim removed 5 bases at V and 2 bases at J, leaving 12 bases unmatched. The CDR3 sequence is CASSELPSGTSNTGELFF. As DNA, the CDR3 is TGTGCCAGCAGCGAACTACCTTCCGGGACTAGCAACACCGGGGAGCTGTTTTTT.

This clone was counted a few times. The chain has TRBV18 and TRBJ2-6; D is uncertain. Trimming pared 6 bases from V and 0 bases from J, leaving 9 bases between. CDR3 size: 15 residues. The germline V gene has CDR1 KGHSH and CDR2 LQKENI. The CDR3 nucleotides are TGTGCCAGCTCGGGCATGATCTCTGGGGCCAACGTCCTGACTTTC. Its protein product is CASSGMISGANVLTF.

The chain is built from TRBV7-9 and TRBJ2-3, with 8 bases that match TRBD2. The V segment lost 5 bases and the J segment 2 bases; nucleotides outside the gene matches: 12. This CDR3 has 17 amino acids. CDR1 and CDR2 (germline): SEHNR, FQNEAQ (reference sequence). The CDR3 sequence: CASSPLGAGGLTDTQYF. Here the CDR3 DNA reads TGTGCCAGCAGCCCCCTAGGGGCGGGGGGTCTCACAGATACGCAGTATTTT. Looking up the rest from reference TRBV7-9 and TRBJ2-3 gives the full variable domain: DTGVSQNPRHKITKRGQNVTFRCDPISEHNRLYWYRQTLGQGPEFLTYFQNEAQLEKSRLLSDRFSAERPKGSFSTLEIQRTEQGDSAMYLCASSPLGAGGLTDTQYFGPGTRLTVL.

The chain recombines TRBV30 with TRBJ1-5; D not resolved. The germline V gene encodes CDR1 GTSNPN and CDR2 SVGIG (reference sequence). The CDR3 contains 15 residues. Trimming removed 0 bases at V and 1 base at J, with 10 bases between. CDR3 sequence reads: CAWSVRSGSNQPQHF. The CDR3 region has the DNA TGTGCCTGGAGTGTACGATCGGGGAGCAATCAGCCCCAGCATTTT.

This clone was counted a single time. The chain joins TRBV7-3 to TRBJ2-6; unclear D gene. Germline V gene data show CDR1 as SGHTA and CDR2 as FQGTGA. The CDR3 is made up of 15 amino acids. V lost 5 bases, J lost 0 bases, and 8 bases lay in between. The CDR3 DNA sequence: TGTGCCAGCAGCCCCCAGATCTCTGGGGCCAACGTCCTGACTTTC. It codes for CASSPQISGANVLTF. The full variable domain, with the rest looked up from reference TRBV7-3 and TRBJ2-6, is GAGVSQTPSNKVTEKGKYVELRCDPISGHTALYWYRQSLGQGPEFLIYFQGTGAADDSGLPNDRFFAVRPEGSVSTLKIQRTERGDSAVYLCASSPQISGANVLTFGAGSRLTVL.